Listed here are 26 T cell receptor beta chains from one sample, sequenced in a study of cytomegalovirus exposure and HLA in healthy donors (dated by TCRdb to 2016 to 2017). Library preparation used the immunoSEQ multiplex PCR assay. TCRdb stores this immuneACCESS table with in-frame sequences only. Part of the clones is absent; in the studies checked, under half of the shortfall reflects unresolved V genes, and no reason is known for the rest. Recorded for this sample are over 120,000 clones; roughly 93% of them occurred a single time. In total, the top ten clones hold approximately 1.8% of the sample. The sequenced sample consisted of PBMCs. These receptors were collected from a young man in good health and CMV-seropositive.

This CDR3 reads CASSQVGTGSNTEAFF. In DNA, the CDR3 is TGCGCCAGCAGCCAAGTTGGGACAGGGTCTAACACTGAAGCTTTCTTT. This chain uses TRBV4-1 with TRBJ1-1, with 9 bases fitting TRBD1. CDR1 and CDR2 (germline): MGHRA, YSYEKL. V lost 1 base and J lost 2; bases outside the gene matches: 5. This CDR3 is built from 16 residues.

In this sample, this clone turned up once. The V gene is TRBV5-4, the J gene TRBJ1-1; 8 nucleotides align to TRBD1. V dropped 0 bases and J dropped 1; count of bases not matched to a gene: 8. Germline CDR1 and CDR2: SGHNT and YYREEE (reference sequence). The CDR3 spans 17 residues. CDR3 in amino acids: CASSLGTGWNSNTEAFF. The DNA for the CDR3 is TGTGCCAGCAGCTTGGGGACAGGGTGGAACTCGAACACTGAAGCTTTCTTT.

A single count supports this clone. The CDR3 DNA reads as TGTGCCAGCAGCTTCGGGACTACCTACGAGCAGTACTTC. Protein: CASSFGTTYEQYF. The chain uses TRBV5-4 and TRBJ2-7; the match to TRBD2 covers 7 bases. CDR1 and CDR2 from the germline V gene are SGHNT and YYREEE (reference sequence). The CDR3 is 13 amino acids. J gave up 2 bases and V 2 bases, and 1 base lay outside the gene matches. Filled out from reference TRBV5-4 and TRBJ2-7, the complete variable domain reads ETGVTQSPTHLIKTRGQQVTLRCSSQSGHNTVSWYQQALGQGPQFIFQYYREEENGRGNFPPRFSGLQFPNYSSELNVNALELDDSALYLCASSFGTTYEQYFGPGTRLTVT.

The V call is TRBV6-5, the J call TRBJ1-1, with 8 bases identical to TRBD1. V shed 7 bases and J 1 base; nucleotides not matched to a gene: 5. The CDR3 has 14 amino acids. Looked up from germline, CDR1 is MNHEY and CDR2 is SVGAGI. The CDR3 loop reads CASNRDRTNTEAFF. CDR3 nucleotide sequence: TGTGCCAGCAATAGGGACAGGACGAACACTGAAGCTTTCTTT.

Regarding this clone: Additional DNA sequences in this sample encode the identical CDR3. V gene TRBV30 combines with J gene TRBJ1-4; no firm D call. V was pared by 1 base and J by 5 bases, with 5 bases between. This CDR3 is built from 12 residues. Germline V CDR1 and CDR2: GTSNPN, SVGIG (reference sequence). The CDR3 DNA reads as TGTGCCTGGAGTGCCGTAAATGAAAAACTGTTTTTT. Encoded protein: CAWSAVNEKLFF.

The V gene is TRBV29-1, the J gene TRBJ1-1, with D uncertain. Trimming left V 5 bases short and J 6 bases short, with 13 bases between. The CDR3 has 12 amino acids. Germline assignment: CDR1 SQVTM and CDR2 ANQGSEA. In DNA form, the CDR3 reads TGCAGCGTTTCACTCCCGGCGGCTGAAGCTTTCTTT. Protein: CSVSLPAAEAFF.

This chain links TRBV11-3 with TRBJ2-3; D possibly corresponds to TRBD2 (5 bases). Per germline, CDR1 SGHNT and CDR2 YENEEA. The ends were cut back, 1 base at V and 0 bases at J, with 8 bases in the middle. This CDR3 has 15 amino acids. The CDR3 is CASSLGAASTDTQYF. The DNA of the CDR3 is TGTGCCAGCAGCTTAGGAGCGGCTAGCACAGATACGCAGTATTTT.

The chain carries TRBV6-1 and TRBJ2-7; a possible D gene is TRBD1 (6 bases). V shed 4 bases and J shed 0 bases, with 16 bases lying between them. Germline values: CDR1 MNHNS, CDR2 SASEGT. The CDR3 runs 16 residues. CDR3 nucleotide sequence: TGTGCCAGCAGTGGACGAGGGTGGACAGTCTCCTACGAGCAGTACTTC. Translating it yields CASSGRGWTVSYEQYF.

The chain recombines TRBV14 with TRBJ2-1; TRBD1 or TRBD2 may be the D gene (5 bases each). Trimming stripped 10 bases from V and 2 bases from J, with 15 bases between. CDR3 length: 14 residues. Germline V gene sequence: CDR1 SGHDN, CDR2 FVKESK. The CDR3, as DNA: TGTGCCACCAGGGCGGCGGGCACCTACAATGAGCAGTTCTTC. Its protein product is CATRAAGTYNEQFF.

The rearrangement joins TRBV6-5 to TRBJ2-7; D is unclear. CDR3 length: 15 amino acids. The germline V gene has CDR1 MNHEY and CDR2 SVGAGI. V lost 0 bases, J lost 2 bases, and 11 bases lay in between. The CDR3 coding sequence is TGTGCCAGCAGTTACTCCCCAGAGCGAGCCTACGAGCAGTACTTC. Protein product: CASSYSPERAYEQYF.

This clone was counted a single time. The chain carries TRBV6-5 and TRBJ1-6; 7 bases line up with TRBD1. V dropped 5 bases and J dropped 10; count of bases not matched to a gene: 5. The CDR3 extends over 13 amino acids. Per germline, CDR1 MNHEY and CDR2 SVGAGI. In DNA form, the CDR3 reads TGTGCCAGCAGTAGACAGGGCCGCTCACCCCTCCACTTT. This gives the protein CASSRQGRSPLHF.

The chain employs TRBV15 and TRBJ2-3; 8 nucleotides match TRBD2. Trimming took 9 bases from V and 2 from J; bases not matched to a gene: 4. There are 13 residues in the CDR3. Germline V gene lookup returns CDR1 LNHNV and CDR2 YYDKDF (reference sequence). This CDR3 is CATSGSHTDTQYF. CDR3 in DNA: TGTGCCACGAGCGGGAGTCACACAGATACGCAGTATTTT.

This sequence joins TRBV2 and TRBJ1-5; tentative D call: TRBD1 (6 bases). Per germline, CDR1 SNHLY and CDR2 FYNNEI. The ends were cut back, 8 bases at V and 6 bases at J, with 11 bases in the middle. The CDR3 extends over 12 amino acids. As DNA, the CDR3 is TGTGCCAGCGGGGGCACGGGTCAGCCCCAGCATTTT. It encodes CASGGTGQPQHF.

This sequence joins TRBV2 and TRBJ2-7; a possible D gene is TRBD1 (5 bases). Trimming removed 2 bases at V and 2 bases at J, with 7 bases between. Germline V gene lookup returns CDR1 SNHLY and CDR2 FYNNEI. There are 13 residues in the CDR3. CDR3 DNA: TGTGCCAGCAGTGAAAAGGGGCCCTACGAGCAGTACTTC. Protein product: CASSEKGPYEQYF.

The chain has TRBV10-3 and TRBJ2-1; 12 positions match TRBD2. Germline V gives CDR1 ENHRY, CDR2 SYGVKD. This CDR3 spans 13 amino acids. The junction had 5 bases not matched to a gene; V was cut back by 9 bases and J by 8 bases. CDR3 coding DNA: TGTGCCATTGCTAGCGGGAGGGCCGATGAGCAGTTCTTC. Translated: CAIASGRADEQFF.

The chain employs TRBV5-4 and TRBJ1-3; a possible D gene is TRBD1 (5 bases). This CDR3 region has 15 residues. Looked up from germline, CDR1 is SGHNT and CDR2 is YYREEE (reference sequence). V was shortened by 2 bases and J by 2 bases, with 11 bases between the two germline ends. The CDR3 reads CASSFGASPGNTIYF. CDR3 nucleotide sequence: TGTGCCAGCAGCTTTGGGGCCAGCCCTGGAAACACCATATATTTT.

The CDR3 nucleotides are TGTGCCAGCAGCTTAATCGTAGACAGGGGGAACACCGGGGAGCTGTTTTTT. This translates into CASSLIVDRGNTGELFF. This chain joins TRBV7-9 and TRBJ2-2; 8 nucleotides align to TRBD1. The ends lost 2 bases at V and 1 base at J; junction bases unmatched: 6. Germline V gene lookup returns CDR1 SEHNR and CDR2 FQNEAQ (reference sequence). The CDR3 totals 17 residues. The full variable domain, its missing parts supplied by reference TRBV7-9 and TRBJ2-2, is DTGVSQNPRHKITKRGQNVTFRCDPISEHNRLYWYRQTLGQGPEFLTYFQNEAQLEKSRLLSDRFSAERPKGSFSTLEIQRTEQGDSAMYLCASSLIVDRGNTGELFFGEGSRLTVL.

J is TRBJ2-1 and V is TRBV27; a weak D match, TRBD1 (6 bases). V dropped 7 bases and J dropped 7 bases, with 20 bases sitting between them. Per the germline V gene, CDR1 is MNHEY and CDR2 is SMNVEV (reference sequence). The CDR3 is made up of 15 amino acids. CDR3 DNA sequence: TGTGCCAGCACTTTGGGGGCAGGAGTACTTAATGAGCAGTTCTTC. This sequence encodes CASTLGAGVLNEQFF.

This chain uses TRBV18 with TRBJ2-7; 7 bases agree with TRBD1. J was trimmed by 0 bases and V by 5 bases; bases with no gene match: 7. The germline V gene has CDR1 KGHSH and CDR2 LQKENI. This CDR3 spans 15 amino acids. CDR3: CASSSLGTASYEQYF. The CDR3, as DNA: TGTGCCAGCTCATCCCTCGGGACAGCCTCCTACGAGCAGTACTTC.

Many counts were recorded for this clone. The chain combines TRBV5-1 with TRBJ2-7; 10 bases are a match to TRBD1. Losses at the gene ends were 0 bases for V and 2 bases for J; bases not matched to a gene: 2. This CDR3 comprises 15 residues. Germline lookup yields CDR1 SGHRS and CDR2 YFSETQ. CDR3 sequence reads: CASSLDGQGAYEQYF. CDR3 nucleotide sequence: TGCGCCAGCAGCTTGGACGGACAGGGGGCCTACGAGCAGTACTTC.

The chain recombines TRBV5-6 with TRBJ1-5; TRBD1 is a possible D gene (6 bases). Per the germline V gene, CDR1 is SGHDT and CDR2 is YYEEEE. The length of the CDR3 is 15 residues. V was cut by 6 bases and J by 1 base, with 14 bases left in between. CDR3 sequence: CASKLKGQSNQPQHF. The CDR3 nucleotides are TGTGCCAGCAAGCTTAAAGGACAGAGCAATCAGCCCCAGCATTTT.

CDR3 nucleotides: TGCGCCAGCAGCCCAGCGACCGGGACTAGCGGGTCCCACGAGCAGTACTTC. This gives the protein CASSPATGTSGSHEQYF. The V gene is TRBV4-1, the J gene TRBJ2-7, with TRBD2 matching 12 bases. The CDR3 extends over 17 amino acids. Looked up from germline, CDR1 is MGHRA and CDR2 is YSYEKL. J lost 5 bases, V lost 4 bases, and 12 bases had no gene match.

The V gene is TRBV10-1, the J gene TRBJ2-6; a weak D match, TRBD1 (6 bases). Per the germline V gene, CDR1 is WNHNN and CDR2 is SYGVQD (reference sequence). V lost 4 bases, J lost 2 bases, and 12 bases lay in between. The CDR3 totals 16 residues. CDR3 nucleotide sequence: TGCGCCAGCAGTGTTCCCAGGGGCCCTGGGGCCAACGTCCTGACTTTC. Residues: CASSVPRGPGANVLTF.

The chain carries TRBV6-1 and TRBJ1-5, with D tentatively TRBD1 (5 bases). There are 16 residues in the CDR3. Germline CDR1 MNHNS, CDR2 SASEGT. Trimming removed 0 bases from V and 5 bases from J, with 14 bases in between. CDR3 region: CASSEAFRGEDQPQHF. The CDR3 DNA is TGTGCCAGCAGTGAAGCGTTCCGGGGGGAGGATCAGCCCCAGCATTTT.

This sequence joins TRBV6-1 and TRBJ2-2; TRBD2 matches at 14 bases. Germline V gene data show CDR1 as MNHNS and CDR2 as SASEGT. The V and J ends lost 4 bases and 3 bases, in that order; junction bases with no gene match: 13. The CDR3 is 20 residues long. The DNA of the CDR3 is TGTGCCAGCAGTGGAATTGGGAGGGGACTAGCGGGAGCCCACACCGGGGAGCTGTTTTTT. This translates into CASSGIGRGLAGAHTGELFF.

V and J are TRBV5-1 and TRBJ2-2; 8 positions match TRBD2. Per the germline V gene, CDR1 is SGHRS and CDR2 is YFSETQ. The CDR3 is 17 amino acids. After removal of 5 bases from V and 2 bases from J, the junction contained 11 bases not matched to a gene. CDR3 region: CASSIGRTSSNTGELFF. Written as DNA, the CDR3 is TGCGCCAGCAGTATTGGTAGGACTAGCAGCAACACCGGGGAGCTGTTTTTT.